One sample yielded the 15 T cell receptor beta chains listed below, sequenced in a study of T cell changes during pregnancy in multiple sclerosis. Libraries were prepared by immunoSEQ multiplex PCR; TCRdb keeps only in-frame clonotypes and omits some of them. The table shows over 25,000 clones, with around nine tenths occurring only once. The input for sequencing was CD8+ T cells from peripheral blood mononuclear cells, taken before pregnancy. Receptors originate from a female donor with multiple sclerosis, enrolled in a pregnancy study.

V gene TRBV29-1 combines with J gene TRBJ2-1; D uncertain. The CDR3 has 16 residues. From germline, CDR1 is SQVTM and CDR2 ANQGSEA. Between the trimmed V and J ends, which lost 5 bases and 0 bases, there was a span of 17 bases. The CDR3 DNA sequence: TGCAGCGTTACCCGCATTCCGGAGCACTCCTACAATGAGCAGTTCTTC. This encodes CSVTRIPEHSYNEQFF.

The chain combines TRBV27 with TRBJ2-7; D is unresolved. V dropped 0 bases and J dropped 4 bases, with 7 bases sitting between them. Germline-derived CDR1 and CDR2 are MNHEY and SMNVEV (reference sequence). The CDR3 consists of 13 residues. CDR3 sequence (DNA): TGTGCCAGCAGTTTATCGTTCAGGTACGAGCAGTACTTC. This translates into CASSLSFRYEQYF.

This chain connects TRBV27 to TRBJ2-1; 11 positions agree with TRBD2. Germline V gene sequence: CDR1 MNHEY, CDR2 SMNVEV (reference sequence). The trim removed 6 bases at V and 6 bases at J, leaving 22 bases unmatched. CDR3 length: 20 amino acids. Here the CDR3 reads CASRLDKLIAGGRVSNEQFF. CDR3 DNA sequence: TGTGCCAGCAGACTAGACAAATTAATAGCGGGAGGGCGTGTGAGCAATGAGCAGTTCTTC.

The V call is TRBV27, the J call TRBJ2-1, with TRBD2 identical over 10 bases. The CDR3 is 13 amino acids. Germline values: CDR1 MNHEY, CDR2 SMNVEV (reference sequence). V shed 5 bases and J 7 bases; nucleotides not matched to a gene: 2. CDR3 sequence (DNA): TGTGCCAGCAGTCAGACTAGCGGGAATGAGCAGTTCTTC. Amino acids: CASSQTSGNEQFF.

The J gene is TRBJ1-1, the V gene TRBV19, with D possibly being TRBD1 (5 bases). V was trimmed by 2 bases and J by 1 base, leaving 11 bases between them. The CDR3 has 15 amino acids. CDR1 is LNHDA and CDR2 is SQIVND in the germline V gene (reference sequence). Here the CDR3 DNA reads TGTGCCAGTAGTATAAACAGGAACCCGAACACTGAAGCTTTCTTT. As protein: CASSINRNPNTEAFF.

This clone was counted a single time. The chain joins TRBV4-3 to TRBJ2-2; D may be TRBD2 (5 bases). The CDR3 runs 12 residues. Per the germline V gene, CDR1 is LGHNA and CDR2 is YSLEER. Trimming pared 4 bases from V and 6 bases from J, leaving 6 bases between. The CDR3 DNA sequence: TGCGCCAGCAGCCCGGGATCCGGGGAGCTGTTTTTT. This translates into CASSPGSGELFF.

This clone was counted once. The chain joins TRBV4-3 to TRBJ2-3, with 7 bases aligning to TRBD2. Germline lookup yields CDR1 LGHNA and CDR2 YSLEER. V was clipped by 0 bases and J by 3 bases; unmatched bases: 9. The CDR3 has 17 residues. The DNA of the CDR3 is TGCGCCAGCAGCCAAGACTTCCGCGGGAGTGGGACAGATACGCAGTATTTT. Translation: CASSQDFRGSGTDTQYF.

CDR3 residues: CSVAYEVVETQYF. The CDR3 nucleotides read TGCAGCGTTGCCTACGAGGTGGTGGAGACCCAGTACTTC. The V gene is TRBV29-1, the J gene TRBJ2-5, with unresolved D. V was cut by 4 bases and J by 5 bases, with 14 bases left in between. This CDR3 has 13 amino acids. The V gene's germline CDR1 is SQVTM and CDR2 ANQGSEA.

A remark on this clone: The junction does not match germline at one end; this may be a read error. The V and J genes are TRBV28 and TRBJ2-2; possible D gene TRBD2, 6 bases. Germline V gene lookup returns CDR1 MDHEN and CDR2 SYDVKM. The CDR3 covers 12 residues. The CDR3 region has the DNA TGTGCCAGCAGTTTGGGGACCGGGGGGCTGTTTTTT. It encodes CASSLGTGGLFF.

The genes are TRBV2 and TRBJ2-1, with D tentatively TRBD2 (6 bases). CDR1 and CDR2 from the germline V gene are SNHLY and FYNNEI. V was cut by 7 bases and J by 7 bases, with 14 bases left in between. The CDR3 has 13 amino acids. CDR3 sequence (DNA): TGTGCCAGCATGGGGGGTCGGGGGAATGAGCAGTTCTTC. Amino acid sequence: CASMGGRGNEQFF.

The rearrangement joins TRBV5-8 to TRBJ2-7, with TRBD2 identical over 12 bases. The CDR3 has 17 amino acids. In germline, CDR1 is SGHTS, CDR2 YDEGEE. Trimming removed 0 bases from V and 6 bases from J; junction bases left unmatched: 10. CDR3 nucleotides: TGTGCCAGCAGCTTGGGGCCCCCAGCTAGCGGGAGGGGCGAGCAGTACTTC. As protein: CASSLGPPASGRGEQYF.

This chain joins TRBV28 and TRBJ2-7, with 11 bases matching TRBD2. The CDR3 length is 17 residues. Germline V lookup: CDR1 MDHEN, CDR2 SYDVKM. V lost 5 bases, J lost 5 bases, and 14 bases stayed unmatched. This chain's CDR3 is CASSHWTSGFPGNEQYF. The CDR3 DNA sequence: TGTGCCAGCAGTCACTGGACTAGCGGGTTCCCGGGCAACGAGCAGTACTTC.

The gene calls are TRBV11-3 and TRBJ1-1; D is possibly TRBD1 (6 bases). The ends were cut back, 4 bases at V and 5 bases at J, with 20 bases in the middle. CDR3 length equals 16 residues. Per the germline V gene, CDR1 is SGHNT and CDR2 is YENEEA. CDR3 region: CASSYGRAGAGTEAFF. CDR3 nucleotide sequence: TGTGCCAGCAGCTACGGAAGGGCAGGGGCGGGTACTGAAGCTTTCTTT.

Here the CDR3 reads CASSDGEVETQYF. The CDR3 region has the DNA TGTGCCAGCAGTGACGGGGAGGTAGAGACCCAGTACTTC. This chain connects TRBV6-1 to TRBJ2-5; D is possibly TRBD2 (6 bases). CDR3 length equals 13 residues. Germline lookup yields CDR1 MNHNS and CDR2 SASEGT. V lost 3 bases, J lost 4 bases, and 9 bases lay in between.

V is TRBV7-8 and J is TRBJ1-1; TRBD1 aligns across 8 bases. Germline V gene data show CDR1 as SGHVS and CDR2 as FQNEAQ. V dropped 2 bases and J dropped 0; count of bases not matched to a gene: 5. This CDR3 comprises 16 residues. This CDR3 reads CASSLQGASMNTEAFF. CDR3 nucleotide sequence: TGTGCCAGCAGCTTACAGGGGGCATCGATGAACACTGAAGCTTTCTTT.